Following are 31 T cell receptor beta chains from one sample sequenced in a study of T cells in Graves' hyperthyroidism and ophthalmopathy. RNA transcripts provided the source from which TCR beta CDR3 regions were amplified. In the first-round RT-PCR of the TCR CDR3, the HTBI primer set was used. A single record per CDR3 protein comes from TCRdb applying MiXCR to the multiplex PCR reads. This sample has 350,000 or so distinct CDR3 sequences, with over 15% found just once. Sequences were obtained from blood. These TCRs come from a woman in her 50s with Graves' hyperthyroidism.

This clonotype was seen ten or more times. V gene TRBV19 combines with J gene TRBJ1-1, with no clear D. Germline CDR1 and CDR2: LNHDA and SQIVND (reference sequence). Trimming left V 6 bases short and J 0 bases short, with 11 bases between. This CDR3 is 14 amino acids long. The DNA for the CDR3 is TGTGCCAGTAGAGGGTGGCGACTGAACACTGAAGCTTTCTTT. Translation: CASRGWRLNTEAFF.

This clonotype appeared many times. This chain uses TRBV24-1 with TRBJ1-5; D remains unclear. V was shortened by 3 bases and J by 3 bases, with 14 bases between the two germline ends. The CDR3 is 16 residues long. Germline lookup yields CDR1 KGHDR and CDR2 SFDVKD. CDR3 sequence (DNA): TGTGCCACCAGTGATGGTCTCGGGGAATTCAATCAGCCCCAGCATTTT. This gives the protein CATSDGLGEFNQPQHF.

The rearrangement links TRBV28 to TRBJ1-4, with a possible D match to TRBD1 (6 bases). The CDR3 extends over 14 amino acids. Trimming cost V 5 bases and J 8 bases, with 15 bases left between them. Germline lookup yields CDR1 MDHEN and CDR2 SYDVKM. The CDR3 nucleotides read TGTGCCAGCAGTCTCTACCTAACAGGGGAAAAACTGTTTTTT. It translates to CASSLYLTGEKLFF.

This clonotype was detected a few times. This chain joins TRBV20-1 and TRBJ2-5; a possible D gene is TRBD2 (6 bases). V lost 7 bases and J lost 3, with 12 bases in between. Germline lookup yields CDR1 DFQATT and CDR2 SNEGSKA (reference sequence). CDR3 length: 12 amino acids. The CDR3 is CSVWTNKETQYF. In DNA, the CDR3 is TGCAGTGTCTGGACTAATAAAGAGACCCAGTACTTC.

This clonotype was observed many times. CDR3 in DNA: TGCAGTGCTTGGGGGACAGGGCTCTATGGCTACACCTTC. Its translation is CSAWGTGLYGYTF. The chain recombines TRBV20-1 with TRBJ1-2; 9 bases line up with TRBD1. CDR1 is DFQATT, CDR2 SNEGSKA, per germline (reference sequence). V lost 5 bases and J lost 4; bases outside the gene matches: 5. The length of the CDR3 is 13 residues.

By sample share, this clonotype is medium-sized. This sequence joins TRBV30 and TRBJ2-1; the match to TRBD2 covers 11 bases. V lost 0 bases, J lost 8 bases, and 3 bases stayed unmatched. There are 14 residues in the CDR3. Germline CDR1 GTSNPN, CDR2 SVGIG (reference sequence). The CDR3 DNA sequence: TGTGCCTGGAGTGTACTAGCGGGAGCACATGAGCAGTTCTTC. This translates into CAWSVLAGAHEQFF.

The sample holds a few counts of this clonotype. This chain links TRBV7-3 with TRBJ1-6, with 7 bases identical to TRBD1. This CDR3 spans 16 amino acids. With V trimmed by 0 bases and J by 9 bases, 8 bases remained unmatched. The germline CDR1 and CDR2 sequences are SGHTA and FQGTGA. CDR3 nucleotide sequence: TGTGCCAGCAGCTTAACGGCGGCAGCAGGGGGTTCACCCCTCCACTTT. Amino acid sequence: CASSLTAAAGGSPLHF.

V and J are TRBV28 and TRBJ2-5; D is unclear. This CDR3 contains 14 residues. CDR1 and CDR2 (germline): MDHEN, SYDVKM. V was cut by 3 bases and J by 7 bases, with 15 bases left in between. CDR3 DNA sequence: TGTGCCAGCAGTTTGACACGGTTGACCGGGACCCAGTACTTC. The encoded protein is CASSLTRLTGTQYF.

This chain joins TRBV29-1 and TRBJ2-5; TRBD2 aligns across 11 bases. V shed 7 bases and J 4 bases; nucleotides not matched to a gene: 5. The length of the CDR3 is 13 residues. The V gene's germline CDR1 is SQVTM and CDR2 ANQGSEA. CDR3 in amino acids: CSGSGGALETQYF. In DNA form, the CDR3 reads TGCAGCGGTAGCGGGGGGGCGTTAGAGACCCAGTACTTC.

In this sample, this clonotype turned up a few times. This rearrangement joins TRBV6-1 to TRBJ2-2; the D gene could be TRBD1 or TRBD2 (5 bases each). V was pared by 4 bases and J by 6 bases, with 18 bases between. Germline CDR1 reads MNHNS; CDR2 reads SASEGT. The CDR3 has 16 amino acids. DNA of the CDR3: TGTGCCAGCAGTGTTGAGGGACGGCAGGGTCCCGGGGAGCTGTTTTTT. Translating gives CASSVEGRQGPGELFF.

Concerning this clonotype: An end of the junction does not agree with germline; a read error may underlie this. CDR3 in amino acids: CAWSRDYSNQPQHF. The CDR3 nucleotides read TGTGCCTGGAGCCGGGATTATAGCAATCAACCCCAGCATTTT. The V call is TRBV30, the J call TRBJ1-5; unclear D gene. CDR1 and CDR2 from the germline V gene are GTSNPN and SVGIG (reference sequence). The CDR3 consists of 14 residues.

At least ten counts were recorded for this clonotype. The V gene is TRBV28, the J gene TRBJ2-6, with 7 positions matching TRBD2. The germline V gene has CDR1 MDHEN and CDR2 SYDVKM. The CDR3 covers 17 residues. Trimming removed 5 bases from V and 0 bases from J; junction bases left unmatched: 7. The CDR3 DNA follows: TGTGCCAGCAGTCTCGATGCGGGAGTCTCTGGGGCCAACGTCCTGACTTTC. Amino acids: CASSLDAGVSGANVLTF.

This clonotype was counted at least ten times. The rearrangement joins TRBV18 to TRBJ1-4, with D uncertain. The V and J ends lost 3 bases and 0 bases respectively, with 11 bases between them. This CDR3 is 16 amino acids long. Per germline, CDR1 KGHSH and CDR2 LQKENI. The CDR3 DNA follows: TGTGCCAGCTCACCTTCTGGGCAGTCAACTAATGAAAAACTGTTTTTT. Encoded protein: CASSPSGQSTNEKLFF.

The chain recombines TRBV9 with TRBJ2-2; TRBD1 might be the D (8 bases). This CDR3 comprises 16 residues. From germline, CDR1 is SGDLS and CDR2 YYNGEE. Trimming pared 7 bases from V and 5 bases from J, leaving 21 bases between. The CDR3 DNA is TGTGCCAGCTCCACCCCCGGACAGGGAGGGACCGGGGAGCTGTTTTTT. Its protein is CASSTPGQGGTGELFF.

This clonotype was found a few times. The chain joins TRBV6-5 to TRBJ2-4; maybe TRBD1 (6 bases). Deletions cut 4 bases from V and 7 bases from J, with 20 bases between. The germline gives CDR1 MNHEY, CDR2 SVGAGI. The CDR3 covers 16 residues. CDR3 in amino acids: CASSSYRAKSGNIQYF. CDR3 DNA: TGTGCCAGCAGTTCGTACAGGGCCAAGTCCGGGAACATTCAGTACTTC.

This clonotype was recorded many times. The chain has TRBV12-3 or TRBV12-4 and TRBJ2-5; tentative D call: TRBD2 (6 bases). V lost 8 bases and J lost 5, with 15 bases in between. The CDR3 extends over 13 amino acids. The CDR3 is CASSEGRRETQYF. As DNA, the CDR3 is TGTGCCAGCTCGGAGGGCCGGAGGGAGACCCAGTACTTC.

This clonotype was observed at least ten times. The chain has TRBV20-1 and TRBJ1-1; the D gene is possibly TRBD1 (5 bases). Trimming cost V 1 base and J 4 bases, with 13 bases left between them. In germline, CDR1 is DFQATT, CDR2 SNEGSKA (reference sequence). This CDR3 spans 14 amino acids. CDR3 sequence reads: CSARAAGRGTEAFF. The CDR3, as DNA: TGCAGTGCTAGAGCCGCAGGGAGGGGCACTGAAGCTTTCTTT.

V is TRBV6-2 or TRBV6-3 and J is TRBJ2-5; 11 nucleotides line up with TRBD2. The CDR3 length is 14 residues. Looked up from germline, CDR1 is MNHEY and CDR2 is SVGEGT. V shed 6 bases, J shed 3 bases, and the junction held 3 bases outside the gene matches. CDR3 bases: TGTGCCAGCAGAGCGGGACTAGCGGAAGAGACCCAGTACTTC. Its translation is CASRAGLAEETQYF.

This clonotype turned up a few times. The J gene is TRBJ2-3, the V gene TRBV3-1; perhaps D is TRBD1 or TRBD2 (5 bases each). In germline, CDR1 is LGHDT, CDR2 YNNKEL (reference sequence). Trimming left V 4 bases short and J 2 bases short, with 13 bases between. This CDR3 is built from 15 residues. The CDR3 DNA sequence: TGTGCCAGCAGCCCCCGGGGCAGTTTCACAGATACGCAGTATTTT. It codes for CASSPRGSFTDTQYF.

This clonotype was observed at least ten times. The gene calls are TRBV20-1 and TRBJ2-7; D unresolved. Germline loops: CDR1 DFQATT, CDR2 SNEGSKA (reference sequence). This CDR3 has 15 residues. V gave up 0 bases and J gave up 5 bases, with 17 bases separating them. The DNA of the CDR3 is TGCAGTGCTAGAGATTGGGCCCGACCAGAAGACGAGCAGTACTTC. Amino acid sequence: CSARDWARPEDEQYF.

In its sample, this clonotype was seen many times. The rearrangement uses TRBV7-3 and TRBJ2-1; 8 bases align to TRBD2. There are 16 residues in the CDR3. Per the germline V gene, CDR1 is SGHTA and CDR2 is FQGTGA. After removal of 5 bases from V and 8 bases from J, the junction contained 14 bases not matched to a gene. CDR3 residues: CASSPQGRSGSYEQFF. In DNA form, the CDR3 reads TGTGCCAGCAGCCCCCAAGGAAGGAGCGGGAGCTATGAGCAGTTCTTC.

The chain joins TRBV2 to TRBJ1-4, with TRBD1 matching 9 bases. CDR3 size: 14 residues. The V gene end was trimmed by 9 bases and the J gene end by 8 bases; junction bases not matched to a gene: 10. CDR1 is SNHLY and CDR2 is FYNNEI in the germline V gene. The CDR3 DNA follows: TGTGCCAGTACAACCGGGACAGGGCACGAAAAACTGTTTTTT. Translating it yields CASTTGTGHEKLFF.

This clonotype was seen repeatedly, ten times or more. The DNA for the CDR3 is TGTGCCAGCAGTTTTTTGGGACAGGGCGCAGGGGAGCTGTTTTTT. Protein sequence: CASSFLGQGAGELFF. This chain links TRBV12-3 or TRBV12-4 with TRBJ2-2; 9 positions agree with TRBD1. CDR3 length: 15 residues. V trimming: 3 bases; J trimming: 8 bases; junction bases outside the gene matches: 7.

At least ten counts were recorded for this clonotype. V usage is TRBV5-1 and J usage is TRBJ1-2; 7 nucleotides match TRBD1. CDR3 length equals 15 residues. With V trimmed by 2 bases and J by 0 bases, 4 bases remained unmatched. Germline CDR1 is SGHRS and CDR2 is YFSETQ. In nucleotides, the CDR3 is TGCGCCAGCAGCTTTCCGGGACAGACTAACTATGGCTACACCTTC. Its translation: CASSFPGQTNYGYTF.

Ten or more counts support this clonotype. The CDR3 here is CASSTRPGLGYNEQFF. CDR3 coding DNA: TGTGCCAGCAGCACCCGGCCGGGACTAGGATACAATGAGCAGTTCTTC. This chain uses TRBV13 with TRBJ2-1; 8 bases are shared with TRBD2. Unmatched junction bases numbered 10, after V lost 5 bases and J lost 4 bases. The CDR3 is made up of 16 amino acids. CDR1 is PRHDT and CDR2 is FYEKMQ in the germline V gene (reference sequence).

This sequence joins TRBV4-2 and TRBJ1-2, with a weak D call TRBD1 (5 bases). V shed 0 bases and J shed 5 bases, with 10 bases lying between them. The CDR3 is 14 amino acids. Per the germline V gene, CDR1 is LGHNA and CDR2 is YNFKEQ. The CDR3 DNA reads as TGTGCCAGCAGCCAAGAATTCAGGGCGTATGGCTACACCTTC. Amino acid sequence: CASSQEFRAYGYTF.

This chain links TRBV27 with TRBJ2-5; no clear D. Germline loops: CDR1 MNHEY, CDR2 SMNVEV (reference sequence). V shed 2 bases and J shed 5 bases, with 12 bases lying between them. The CDR3 covers 14 residues. The CDR3 loop reads CASSLKAFSETQYF. The DNA of the CDR3 is TGTGCCAGCAGTTTAAAGGCTTTCTCGGAGACCCAGTACTTC.

This CDR3 is CASRSLAGLGETQYF. CDR3 bases: TGTGCCAGCAGGTCCCTAGCGGGGTTAGGGGAGACCCAGTACTTC. The chain carries TRBV12-3 or TRBV12-4 and TRBJ2-5; TRBD2 aligns across 9 bases. V lost 6 bases, J lost 5 bases, and 10 bases stayed unmatched. CDR3 length equals 15 residues.

This clonotype was observed at least ten times. V gene TRBV28 combines with J gene TRBJ2-3; no firm D call. The ends were cut back, 8 bases at V and 4 bases at J, with 13 bases in the middle. The germline V gene has CDR1 MDHEN and CDR2 SYDVKM. The length of the CDR3 is 13 residues. CDR3 DNA: TGTGCCAGCTCAGACCCCCCCGCAGATACGCAGTATTTT. Its protein product is CASSDPPADTQYF.

This clonotype has a count of ten or more. V usage is TRBV28 and J usage is TRBJ2-3; D possibly matches TRBD1 or TRBD2 (5 bases each). V lost 4 bases, J lost 2 bases, and 16 bases lay in between. The germline CDR1 and CDR2 sequences are MDHEN and SYDVKM. There are 16 residues in the CDR3. CDR3 DNA: TGTGCCAGCAGTTCCGCAGGGAGAGTTGACACAGATACGCAGTATTTT. The encoded protein is CASSSAGRVDTDTQYF. Using reference TRBV28 and TRBJ2-3 for the parts outside the CDR3, the full variable domain is DVKVTQSSRYLVKRTGEKVFLECVQDMDHENMFWYRQDPGLGLRLIYFSYDVKMKEKGDIPEGYSVSREKKERFSLILESASTNQTSMYLCASSSAGRVDTDTQYFGPGTRLTVL.

The chain joins TRBV29-1 to TRBJ2-5, with D perhaps TRBD1 (5 bases). CDR3 length: 13 residues. The V gene's germline CDR1 is SQVTM and CDR2 ANQGSEA. Trimming shortened V by 6 bases and J by 5 bases, and 16 bases separated the two germline ends. The CDR3 DNA reads as TGCAGCGTCATGCAGGGTGAGGTGGAGACCCAGTACTTC. It codes for CSVMQGEVETQYF.